This T cell receptor (beta chain) is from a study of blood T cell repertoires in COVID-19 (dated by TCRdb to 2020 to 2022). Study-level background: The collaborator samples originated in the United States, Italy and Spain and spanned the acute and convalescent phases of COVID-19. Samples came from the ongoing ImmuneRACE study (first 160 participants) plus 1,254 subjects from 6 global collaborators. The repertoires were released in a freely available public database intended as a resource for research on the immune response to SARS-CoV-2. Where HLA class I and class II types were available, the types were taken from metadata supplied by the sample provider, not from assay-based typing. The material from the prospective study consisted of cDNA or gDNA derived from T cells, B-cell-depleted T cells, or PBMCs. Nearly every sample came with metadata listing a de-identified subject ID, COVID-19 status, age in years and sex. The dataset comprised deeply sampled blood TCRbeta repertoires from subjects exposed to, actively infected with, or recovered from COVID-19.

Worth noting for this clone: The antigen it binds to is not known. Per-base qualities were not stored, and no clone one base away is much larger.

Inclusive of the bounding cysteine and phenylalanine, the CDR3 is 15 residues long. Just CDR3 DNA is preserved here, 45 bases in frame from base 1. Reading the germline V gene gives CDR1 KGHDR and CDR2 SFDVKD. V has 3 bases trimmed and J has 0 bases trimmed; junction bases matching no gene number 0. The immunoSEQ Assay, a bias-controlled multiplex PCR, was used to amplify TCRbeta CDR3 regions from genomic DNA. Turning to the authors' computational methods: The number of nucleated cells in each sample was estimated from the amplification of reference gene primers within the assay. To quantify the absolute abundance of each unique TCRbeta CDR3 rearrangement, sequence reads were collapsed and filtered. For each sample, productive Simpson clonality was calculated by taking the square root of Simpson's diversity index across productive rearrangements. The clones in this table, taken by TCRdb from immuneACCESS, are in-frame only. Not every clone is retained; where verified, under half of the shortfall comes from an unresolved V gene, and the cause of the rest is unknown. The V and J calls and the clone size are those of that table, but D and trimming were determined from the DNA. The sample profile shows about 47,000 clones; around 80% of them were found once. The ten largest clones take up about 22% of the sample.

Study-wide conclusions, independent of this receptor: How much clinical and demographic metadata was included differed by source and by participant, and the metadata was provided uncurated.

Whole blood was collected in K2EDTA tubes by collaborating institutions according to the institutions' own protocols. For TCRbeta analysis, collaborators shipped samples in one of three forms: frozen whole blood, isolated PBMCs, or DNA extracted from either of those sample types. This sequence uses TRBV24-1 and TRBJ2-3, with 9 central nucleotides matching TRBD2. The TCR was taken from a woman aged 55-70 years with acute or convalescent COVID-19. The sequencing sample was made of peripheral blood. The CDR3 in this case is CATSDGTSSTDTQYF. The sequence in DNA is TGTGCCACCAGTGATGGGACTAGCAGCACAGATACGCAGTATTTT.